The present T cell receptor beta chain was sequenced within a study of blood T cell repertoires in COVID-19. For the study at large: Collection of acute and convalescent COVID-19 samples took place in the United States, Italy and Spain.

The germline V gene has CDR1 KGHSH and CDR2 LQKENI. The CDR3 is 15 amino acids. V lost 2 bases, J lost 1 base, and 10 bases lay in between. Profiling relied on immunoSEQ multiplex PCR, and the TCRdb table lists in-frame clones only, not all of them. This sample has about 99,000 clones, with 70% to 90% found just once. Sample: peripheral blood. The receptor was derived from a man in his fifties in a cohort sampled during active COVID-19. The chain has TRBV18 and TRBJ2-3, with D possibly matching TRBD2 (5 bases). The CDR3 DNA reads as TGTGCCAGCTCACCAGAGGGCAGACGCACAGATACGCAGTATTTT. Its translation: CASSPEGRRTDTQYF.